This TCR beta chain was obtained from a study of cytomegalovirus exposure and HLA in healthy donors. Study-level findings and limits: Some 150 TCR beta chains were listed as cytomegalovirus-associated.

This CDR3 region has 16 residues. Germline values: CDR1 SGHVS, CDR2 FNYEAQ. V dropped 2 bases and J dropped 3 bases, with 16 bases sitting between them. This PCR relied on a set of 60 Vbeta primers and 13 Jbeta primers. Assay: immunoSEQ multiplex PCR; the TCRdb copy retains only in-frame clones and omits some. This sample yields some 190,000 clones, of which more than 85% are seen a single time; about 1.7% belongs to the top ten. In its sample, this clone was seen once. The antigen is unknown. This chain uses TRBV7-6 with TRBJ2-5; D perhaps matches TRBD1 (5 bases). This clonotype was obtained from a young woman in good health and CMV-seronegative. The sequencing input was PBMCs. As DNA, the CDR3 is TGTGCCAGCAGCTTAACCCCGTTCCAAGGGGAAGAGACCCAGTACTTC. Encoded protein: CASSLTPFQGEETQYF. The full variable domain, in which reference TRBV7-6 and TRBJ2-5 provide the parts outside the CDR3, is GAGVSQSPRYKVTKRGQDVALRCDPISGHVSLYWYRQALGQGPEFLTYFNYEAQQDKSGLPNDRFSAERPEGSISTLTIQRTEQRDSAMYRCASSLTPFQGEETQYFGPGTRLLVL.